This TCR beta chain is drawn from a study of radiotherapy plus CTLA-4 blockade in lung cancer. Profiling relied on immunoSEQ multiplex PCR, and the TCRdb table lists in-frame clones only, not all of them. This sample has about 77,000 clones, with roughly 80% found just once. The TCR sequence derives from a human donor with non-small cell lung cancer whose response to radiotherapy plus ipilimumab could not be evaluated. Sequencing used peripheral blood, obtained from a patient treated with radiotherapy plus ipilimumab.

CDR3 DNA: TGTGCCAGCAGTGACTCAGGAGGGATCTCCTACGAGCAGTACTTC. It codes for CASSDSGGISYEQYF. This rearrangement joins TRBV6-4 to TRBJ2-5, with D tentatively TRBD2 (6 bases). The end of the DNA is better explained by TRBJ2-7, so the J call may be wrong. CDR1 MRHNA and CDR2 SNTAGT come from the germline V gene. This CDR3 comprises 15 residues.